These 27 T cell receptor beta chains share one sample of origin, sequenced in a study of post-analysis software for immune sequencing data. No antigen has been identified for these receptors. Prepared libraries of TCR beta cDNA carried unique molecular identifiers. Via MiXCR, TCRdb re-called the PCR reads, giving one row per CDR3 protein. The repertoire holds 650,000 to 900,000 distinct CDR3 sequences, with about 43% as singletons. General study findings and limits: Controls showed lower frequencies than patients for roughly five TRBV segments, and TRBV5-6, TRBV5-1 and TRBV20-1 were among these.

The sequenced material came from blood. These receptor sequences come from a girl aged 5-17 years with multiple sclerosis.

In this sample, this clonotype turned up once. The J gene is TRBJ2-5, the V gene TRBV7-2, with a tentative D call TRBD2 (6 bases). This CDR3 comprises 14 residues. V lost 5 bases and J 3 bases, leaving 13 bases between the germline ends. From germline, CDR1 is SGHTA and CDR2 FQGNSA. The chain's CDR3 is CASSLTRGEETQYF. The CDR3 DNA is TGTGCCAGCAGCCTGACTAGAGGGGAAGAGACCCAGTACTTC.

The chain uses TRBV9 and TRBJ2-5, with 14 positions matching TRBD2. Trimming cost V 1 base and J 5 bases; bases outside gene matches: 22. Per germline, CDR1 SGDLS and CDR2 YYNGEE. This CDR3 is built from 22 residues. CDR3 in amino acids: CASSVFSLERLAGGIKGETQYF. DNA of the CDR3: TGTGCCAGCAGCGTATTCAGCCTCGAAAGACTAGCGGGAGGGATTAAAGGGGAGACCCAGTACTTC.

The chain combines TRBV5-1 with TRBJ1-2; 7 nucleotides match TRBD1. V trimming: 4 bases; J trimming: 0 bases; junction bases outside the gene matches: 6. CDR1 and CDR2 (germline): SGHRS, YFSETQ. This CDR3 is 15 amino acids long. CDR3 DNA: TGCGCCAGCAGCAGCCAGGGGGTAGCTAACTATGGCTACACCTTC. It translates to CASSSQGVANYGYTF.

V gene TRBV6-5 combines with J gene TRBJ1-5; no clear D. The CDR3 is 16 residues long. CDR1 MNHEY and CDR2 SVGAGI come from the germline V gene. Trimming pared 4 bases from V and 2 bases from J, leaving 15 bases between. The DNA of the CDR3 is TGTGCCAGCAGTTCCTCAGGTTGGGGAGGCAATCAGCCCCAGCATTTT. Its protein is CASSSSGWGGNQPQHF.

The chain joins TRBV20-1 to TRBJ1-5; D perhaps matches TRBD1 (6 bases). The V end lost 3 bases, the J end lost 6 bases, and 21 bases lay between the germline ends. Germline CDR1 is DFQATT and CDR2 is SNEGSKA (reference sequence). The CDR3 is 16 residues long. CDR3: CSASEPTGFRSQPQHF. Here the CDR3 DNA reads TGCAGTGCTAGCGAACCTACAGGGTTCCGAAGTCAGCCCCAGCATTTT.

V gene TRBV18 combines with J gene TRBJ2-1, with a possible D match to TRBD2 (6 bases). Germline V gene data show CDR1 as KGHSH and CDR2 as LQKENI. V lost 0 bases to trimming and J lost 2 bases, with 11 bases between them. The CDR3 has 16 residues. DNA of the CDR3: TGTGCCAGCTCACCACCGCAGACTAGAGCCTACAATGAGCAGTTCTTC. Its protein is CASSPPQTRAYNEQFF.

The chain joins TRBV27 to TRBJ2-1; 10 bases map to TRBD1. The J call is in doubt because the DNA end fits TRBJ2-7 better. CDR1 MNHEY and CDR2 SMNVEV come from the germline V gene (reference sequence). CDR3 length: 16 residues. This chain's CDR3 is CASSLGPRDRGNEQYF. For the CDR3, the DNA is TGTGCCAGCAGTTTAGGCCCCCGGGACAGGGGCAATGAGCAGTACTTC.

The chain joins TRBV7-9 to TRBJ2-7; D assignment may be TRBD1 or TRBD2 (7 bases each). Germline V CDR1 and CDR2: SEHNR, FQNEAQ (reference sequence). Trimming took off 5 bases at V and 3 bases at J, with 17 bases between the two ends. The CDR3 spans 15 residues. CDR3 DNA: TGTGCCAGCAGCCCTCGGGACAGCGGGATCTACGAGCAGTACTTC. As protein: CASSPRDSGIYEQYF.

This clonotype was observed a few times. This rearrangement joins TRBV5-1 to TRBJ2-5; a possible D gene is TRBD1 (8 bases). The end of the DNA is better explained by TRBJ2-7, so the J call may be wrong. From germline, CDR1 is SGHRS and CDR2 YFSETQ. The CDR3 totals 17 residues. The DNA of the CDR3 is TGCGCCAGCAGCAAAACCGGGACAGGCCAGACTAGCAACGAGCAGTACTTC. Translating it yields CASSKTGTGQTSNEQYF.

CDR3 nucleotide sequence: TGTGCCATCAGTCTCGGACTAGAACCACGCTACGAGCAGTACTTC. Encoded protein: CAISLGLEPRYEQYF. V is TRBV10-3 and J is TRBJ2-7, with 7 bases matching TRBD2. The CDR3 length is 15 residues. Germline V lookup: CDR1 ENHRY, CDR2 SYGVKD. The V segment lost 5 bases and the J segment 3 bases; nucleotides outside the gene matches: 10.

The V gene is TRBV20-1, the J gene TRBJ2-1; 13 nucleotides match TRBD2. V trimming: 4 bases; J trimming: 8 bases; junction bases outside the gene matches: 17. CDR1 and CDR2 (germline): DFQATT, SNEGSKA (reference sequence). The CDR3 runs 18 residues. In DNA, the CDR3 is TGCAGTGCTACCCTCCTGAAGCGGACTAGCGGGAGCATGGATGAGCAGTTCTTC. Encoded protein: CSATLLKRTSGSMDEQFF.

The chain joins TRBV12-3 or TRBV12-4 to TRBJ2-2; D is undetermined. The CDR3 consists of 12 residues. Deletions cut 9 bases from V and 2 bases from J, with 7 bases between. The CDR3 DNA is TGTGCCAGTTGCAGAAACACCGGGGAGCTGTTTTTT. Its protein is CASCRNTGELFF.

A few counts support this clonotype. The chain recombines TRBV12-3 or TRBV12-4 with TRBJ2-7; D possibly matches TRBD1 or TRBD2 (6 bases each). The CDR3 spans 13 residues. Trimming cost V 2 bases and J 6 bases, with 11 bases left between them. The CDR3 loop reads CASSLRGRPEQYF. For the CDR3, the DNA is TGTGCCAGCAGTTTACGGGGGCGCCCCGAGCAGTACTTC.

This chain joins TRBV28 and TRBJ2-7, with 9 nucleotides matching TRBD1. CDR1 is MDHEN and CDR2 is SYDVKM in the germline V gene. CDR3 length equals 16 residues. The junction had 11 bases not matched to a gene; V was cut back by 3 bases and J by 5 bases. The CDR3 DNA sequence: TGTGCCAGCAGTTTGGCGCGTGGACAGGGGAATGACGAGCAGTACTTC. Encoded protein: CASSLARGQGNDEQYF.

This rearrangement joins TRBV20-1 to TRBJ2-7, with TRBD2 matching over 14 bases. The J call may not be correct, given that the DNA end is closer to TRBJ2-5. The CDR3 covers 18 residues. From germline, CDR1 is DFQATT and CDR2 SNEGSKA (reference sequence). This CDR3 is CSARGSGLAGEGGETQYF. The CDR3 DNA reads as TGCAGTGCTAGAGGTTCGGGACTAGCGGGAGAGGGAGGAGAGACCCAGTACTTC.

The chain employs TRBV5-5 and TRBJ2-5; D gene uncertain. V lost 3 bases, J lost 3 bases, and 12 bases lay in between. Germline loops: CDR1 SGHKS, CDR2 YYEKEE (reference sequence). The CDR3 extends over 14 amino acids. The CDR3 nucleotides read TGTGCCAGCAGCTCTTCCAACTGGGAAGAGACCCAGTACTTC. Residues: CASSSSNWEETQYF.

This CDR3 reads CSAPHVGSGRAYNEQFF. Here the CDR3 DNA reads TGCAGTGCTCCCCATGTAGGTAGCGGGAGGGCCTACAATGAGCAGTTCTTC. The rearrangement uses TRBV20-1 and TRBJ2-1; 11 bases agree with TRBD2. V was pared by 5 bases and J by 2 bases, with 11 bases of the junction left unmatched. This CDR3 has 17 amino acids. Germline CDR1 is DFQATT and CDR2 is SNEGSKA (reference sequence).

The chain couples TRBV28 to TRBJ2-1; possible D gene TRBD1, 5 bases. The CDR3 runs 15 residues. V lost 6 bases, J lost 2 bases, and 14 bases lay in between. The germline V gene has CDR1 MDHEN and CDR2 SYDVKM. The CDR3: CASRAPRVPYNEQFF. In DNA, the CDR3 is TGTGCCAGCAGGGCTCCCAGGGTCCCCTACAATGAGCAGTTCTTC.

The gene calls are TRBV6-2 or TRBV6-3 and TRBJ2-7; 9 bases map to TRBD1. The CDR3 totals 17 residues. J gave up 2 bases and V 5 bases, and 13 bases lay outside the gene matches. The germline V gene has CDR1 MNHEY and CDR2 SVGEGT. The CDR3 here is CASSPQGQGLPTYEQYF. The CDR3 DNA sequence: TGTGCCAGCAGTCCCCAGGGACAGGGACTCCCTACCTACGAGCAGTACTTC.

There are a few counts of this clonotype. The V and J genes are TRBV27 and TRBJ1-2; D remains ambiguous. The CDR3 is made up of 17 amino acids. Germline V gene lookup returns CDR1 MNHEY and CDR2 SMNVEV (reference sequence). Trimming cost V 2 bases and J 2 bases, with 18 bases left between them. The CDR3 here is CASSLIGVGSSNYGYTF. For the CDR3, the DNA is TGTGCCAGCAGTTTAATTGGGGTTGGGAGTTCGAACTATGGCTACACCTTC.

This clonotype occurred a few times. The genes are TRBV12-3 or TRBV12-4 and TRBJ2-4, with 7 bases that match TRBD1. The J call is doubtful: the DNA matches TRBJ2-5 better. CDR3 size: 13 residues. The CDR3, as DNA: TGTGCCAGCAGTTTTGAAGGGGGCGAGACCCAGTACTTC. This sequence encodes CASSFEGGETQYF.

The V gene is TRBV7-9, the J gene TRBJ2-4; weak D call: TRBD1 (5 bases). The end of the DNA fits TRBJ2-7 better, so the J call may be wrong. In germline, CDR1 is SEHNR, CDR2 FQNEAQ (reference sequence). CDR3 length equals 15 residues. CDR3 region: CASSPGETTGAEQYF. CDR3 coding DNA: TGTGCCAGCAGCCCTGGAGAGACAACAGGTGCCGAGCAGTACTTC.

The CDR3 bases are TGTGCCAGCACCAAAGAGGGGGGGCCAGGAGAGACCCAGTACTTC. Its translation is CASTKEGGPGETQYF. The chain uses TRBV12-3 or TRBV12-4 and TRBJ2-5, with D tentatively TRBD2 (7 bases). V was cut by 7 bases and J by 4 bases, with 19 bases left in between. The CDR3 loop spans 15 amino acids.

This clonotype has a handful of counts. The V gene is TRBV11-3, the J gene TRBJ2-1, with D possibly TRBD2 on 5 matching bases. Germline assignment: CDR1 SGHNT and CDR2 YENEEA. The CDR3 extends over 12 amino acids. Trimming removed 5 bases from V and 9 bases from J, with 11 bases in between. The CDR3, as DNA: TGTGCCAGCAGCCGCGGGTCTGTTGAGCAGTTCTTC. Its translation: CASSRGSVEQFF.

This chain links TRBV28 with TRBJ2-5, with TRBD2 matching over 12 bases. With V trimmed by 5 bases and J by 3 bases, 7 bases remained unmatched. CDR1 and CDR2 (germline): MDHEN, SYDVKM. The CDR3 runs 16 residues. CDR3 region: CASSPTASGREETQYF. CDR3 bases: TGTGCCAGCAGTCCAACGGCTAGCGGGAGGGAAGAGACCCAGTACTTC.

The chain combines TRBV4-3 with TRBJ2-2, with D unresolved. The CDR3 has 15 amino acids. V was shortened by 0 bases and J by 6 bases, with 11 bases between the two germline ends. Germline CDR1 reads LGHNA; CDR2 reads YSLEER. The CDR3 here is CASSQDLGEAGELFF. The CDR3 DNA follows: TGCGCCAGCAGCCAAGATCTAGGAGAGGCCGGGGAGCTGTTTTTT.

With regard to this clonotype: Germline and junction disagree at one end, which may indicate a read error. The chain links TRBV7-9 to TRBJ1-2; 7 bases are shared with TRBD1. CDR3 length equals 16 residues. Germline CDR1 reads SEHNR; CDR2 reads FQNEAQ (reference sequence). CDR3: CACSQQAGTAFYGYTF. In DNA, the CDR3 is TGTGCCTGCAGCCAGCAGGCGGGGACAGCATTCTATGGCTACACCTTC.